The 32 T cell receptor beta chains below were found in one sample sequenced in a study of blood T cells in healthy people across ages. The use of a sample-barcoded 5' primer and a J-beta primer mix characterized a second PCR of about 6 to 11 cycles. TCRdb re-analysed the 5' RACE reads in MiXCR, keeping a single row per CDR3 protein. The sample contains hundreds of thousands of distinct CDR3 sequences, roughly 53% of which appear only once. The sequencing sample was made of blood. The receptors derive from a man in his sixties in good health.

This clonotype was observed a handful of times. CDR3 in DNA: TGTGCCAGCAGTTCAGCCGGCGCAGGGGGATATGGCTACACCTTC. Its translation is CASSSAGAGGYGYTF. The V and J genes are TRBV6-5 and TRBJ1-2, with TRBD1 matching over 7 bases. After removal of 4 bases from V and 5 bases from J, the junction contained 10 bases not matched to a gene. From germline, CDR1 is MNHEY and CDR2 SVGAGI. The CDR3 has 15 amino acids.

The CDR3 loop is CASSQYASTAGAYEQYF. CDR3 nucleotide sequence: TGCGCCAGCAGCCAATATGCGTCGACAGCAGGGGCCTACGAGCAGTACTTC. V gene TRBV4-1 combines with J gene TRBJ2-7; D perhaps matches TRBD1 (6 bases). This CDR3 has 17 residues. V lost 2 bases, J lost 2 bases, and 19 bases lay in between. CDR1 is MGHRA, CDR2 YSYEKL, per germline.

In its sample, this clonotype was seen a few times. CDR3 sequence (DNA): TGCAGTGCCAGGATAACACACTACACACAAGAGACCCAGTACTTC. Translation: CSARITHYTQETQYF. The chain joins TRBV20-1 to TRBJ2-5; D unresolved. The germline gives CDR1 DFQATT, CDR2 SNEGSKA (reference sequence). V lost 6 bases to trimming and J lost 2 bases, with 19 bases between them. This CDR3 is 15 amino acids long.

This clonotype was detected once. The chain recombines TRBV28 with TRBJ2-1; tentative D call: TRBD2 (7 bases). The CDR3 has 15 amino acids. CDR1 is MDHEN and CDR2 is SYDVKM in the germline V gene. Trimming stripped 7 bases from V and 8 bases from J, with 21 bases between. CDR3 bases: TGTGCCAGCACCAAAGGGGGGGGGCCGGGGTATGAGCAGTTCTTC. Translating it yields CASTKGGGPGYEQFF.

This clonotype was seen only a few times. V gene TRBV4-2 combines with J gene TRBJ2-7; no reliable D call. Trimming removed 3 bases at V and 3 bases at J, with 15 bases between. This CDR3 comprises 15 residues. Germline CDR1 and CDR2: LGHNA and YNFKEQ. Written as DNA, the CDR3 is TGTGCCAGCAGCCAGGATAAGAACAGCCTCTACGAGCAGTACTTC. It translates to CASSQDKNSLYEQYF.

V gene TRBV5-1 combines with J gene TRBJ2-4; perhaps TRBD2 as D (7 bases). The CDR3 is 14 amino acids. V was shortened by 0 bases and J by 8 bases, with 12 bases between the two germline ends. The V gene's germline CDR1 is SGHRS and CDR2 YFSETQ. The DNA of the CDR3 is TGCGCCAGCAGCTTGGGGGGGGGCCCAGACATTCAGTACTTC. It translates to CASSLGGGPDIQYF.

V gene TRBV29-1 combines with J gene TRBJ2-1; D possibly corresponds to TRBD2 (7 bases). Germline V CDR1 and CDR2: SQVTM, ANQGSEA. Trimming took off 4 bases at V and 4 bases at J, with 14 bases between the two ends. This CDR3 is built from 14 residues. The CDR3 loop is CSVASGGVYNEQFF. The CDR3 DNA reads as TGCAGCGTTGCGTCGGGGGGCGTATACAATGAGCAGTTCTTC.

CDR3 amino acids: CASSQRPAKETQYF. CDR3 in DNA: TGTGCCAGCAGCCAAAGGCCAGCCAAAGAGACCCAGTACTTC. The chain carries TRBV3-1 and TRBJ2-7, with unresolved D. TRBJ2-5 explains the end of the DNA better; the J call may be wrong. The germline V gene encodes CDR1 LGHDT and CDR2 YNNKEL (reference sequence). This CDR3 comprises 14 residues.

In this sample, this clonotype turned up a few times. The chain has TRBV11-3 and TRBJ2-6; no definite D call. Trimming took 1 base from V and 4 from J, leaving 8 bases between them. Per the germline V gene, CDR1 is SGHNT and CDR2 is YENEEA. The CDR3 runs to 15 residues. The CDR3 DNA reads as TGTGCCAGCAGCTTAGGGGCTGCGGGGGCCAACGTCCTGACTTTC. Its protein product is CASSLGAAGANVLTF.

V is TRBV20-1 and J is TRBJ2-7, with TRBD2 as a possible D gene (6 bases). The CDR3 is made up of 16 amino acids. The germline V gene has CDR1 DFQATT and CDR2 SNEGSKA (reference sequence). Trimming took off 2 bases at V and 4 bases at J, with 21 bases between the two ends. The CDR3 region has the DNA TGCAGTGCTAGATCCCGTGGGGCTCAGGGACTTTACGAGCAGTACTTC. This sequence encodes CSARSRGAQGLYEQYF.

The rearrangement uses TRBV6-6 and TRBJ1-2, with 10 bases fitting TRBD1. Trimming at V came to 5 bases and at J to 0 bases, leaving 9 bases not matched to a gene. In germline, CDR1 is MNHNY, CDR2 SVGAGI (reference sequence). The CDR3 covers 17 residues. The CDR3 DNA reads TGTGCCAGCAGTATGACAGGGGGCGTCCCTTCTAACTATGGCTACACCTTC. Its translation is CASSMTGGVPSNYGYTF.

This clonotype was observed a handful of times. This chain uses TRBV9 with TRBJ1-2; no reliable D call. The germline V gene has CDR1 SGDLS and CDR2 YYNGEE. The CDR3 has 11 amino acids. Between the trimmed V and J ends, which lost 3 bases and 8 bases, there was a span of 8 bases. The CDR3 here is CASSDIGGYTF. In DNA, the CDR3 is TGTGCCAGCAGCGACATCGGGGGCTACACCTTC.

This clonotype was recorded a few times. The chain links TRBV4-1 to TRBJ2-6; D is ambiguous. Germline V lookup: CDR1 MGHRA, CDR2 YSYEKL. Deletions cut 0 bases from V and 0 bases from J, with 12 bases between. The CDR3 is made up of 18 amino acids. DNA for the CDR3: TGCGCCAGCAGCCAAGATTTCGGCAGAATCTCTGGGGCCAACGTCCTGACTTTC. Its translation: CASSQDFGRISGANVLTF.

This clonotype was seen a few times. The rearrangement uses TRBV5-1 and TRBJ2-7, with D uncertain. Germline V gives CDR1 SGHRS, CDR2 YFSETQ. V dropped 4 bases and J dropped 2 bases, with 16 bases sitting between them. This CDR3 contains 15 residues. CDR3: CASSPFSTQTYEQYF. The CDR3 nucleotides read TGCGCCAGCAGCCCCTTCTCCACTCAAACCTACGAGCAGTACTTC.

Here the CDR3 reads CASSDSPAREQFF. CDR3 nucleotide sequence: TGTGCCAGCAGTGACTCTCCGGCGAGGGAGCAGTTCTTC. The chain carries TRBV6-4 and TRBJ2-1; unclear D gene. The CDR3 totals 13 residues. V lost 0 bases to trimming and J lost 10 bases, with 10 bases between them. Per the germline V gene, CDR1 is MRHNA and CDR2 is SNTAGT.

This clonotype has only a few counts. This rearrangement joins TRBV3-1 to TRBJ2-7; D is undetermined. The V gene's germline CDR1 is LGHDT and CDR2 YNNKEL (reference sequence). The CDR3 is 14 amino acids. Trimming cost V 2 bases and J 6 bases, with 14 bases left between them. The CDR3 DNA reads as TGTGCCAGCAGCCAACAACCCGCGACGTCCGAGCAGTACTTC. The encoded protein is CASSQQPATSEQYF.

The sample holds one count of this clonotype. The chain uses TRBV6-1 and TRBJ2-1, with TRBD1 matching 11 bases. The CDR3 runs 14 residues. The germline CDR1 and CDR2 sequences are MNHNS and SASEGT. V was pared by 4 bases and J by 7 bases, with 3 bases of the junction left unmatched. The CDR3: CASSARDRGNEQFF. CDR3 DNA sequence: TGTGCCAGCAGTGCCCGGGACAGGGGGAATGAGCAGTTCTTC.

The chain has TRBV3-1 and TRBJ2-5; the match to TRBD2 covers 8 bases. The junction had 12 bases not matched to a gene; V was cut back by 1 base and J by 11 bases. The CDR3 has 15 amino acids. CDR1 is LGHDT and CDR2 is YNNKEL in the germline V gene (reference sequence). CDR3 sequence (DNA): TGTGCCAGCAGCCAAGGACTAGCGATTGGGAATGAGCAGTACTTC. It codes for CASSQGLAIGNEQYF.

The V gene is TRBV7-2, the J gene TRBJ1-5; TRBD1 matches 7 bases. The germline V gene has CDR1 SGHTA and CDR2 FQGNSA. V was pared by 5 bases and J by 7 bases, with 14 bases of the junction left unmatched. The CDR3 is 16 amino acids. CDR3 in amino acids: CASSQGVETGRQPQHF. In DNA form, the CDR3 reads TGTGCCAGCAGCCAGGGGGTCGAGACAGGGAGACAGCCCCAGCATTTT.

The rearrangement uses TRBV20-1 and TRBJ2-3, with D hard to call. The V gene lost 6 bases and the J gene lost 6 bases, with 19 bases spanning the gap. The CDR3 sequence is 14 residues long. CDR1 is DFQATT and CDR2 is SNEGSKA in the germline V gene (reference sequence). This chain's CDR3 is CSASPAGFADTQYF. DNA of the CDR3: TGCAGTGCCTCACCGGCAGGATTCGCTGATACGCAGTATTTT.

The rearrangement links TRBV7-2 to TRBJ2-5; 8 nucleotides align to TRBD2. CDR3 length: 18 residues. Per the germline V gene, CDR1 is SGHTA and CDR2 is FQGNSA. Germline trimming cut 2 bases from V and 6 bases from J; bases unmatched to any gene: 17. CDR3 DNA: TGTGCCAGCAGCTTAATTATGAGCGGGGGAGTCGGGTGGAAGACCCAGTACTTC. Residues: CASSLIMSGGVGWKTQYF. Supplemented by reference TRBV7-2 and TRBJ2-5, the full variable domain reads GAGVSQSPSNKVTEKGKDVELRCDPISGHTALYWYRQSLGQGLEFLIYFQGNSAPDKSGLPSDRFSAERTGGSVSTLTIQRTQQEDSAVYLCASSLIMSGGVGWKTQYFGPGTRLLVL.

The rearrangement joins TRBV5-1 to TRBJ2-1; TRBD2 agrees at 10 bases. Germline values: CDR1 SGHRS, CDR2 YFSETQ. The CDR3 contains 15 residues. Trimming cost V 4 bases and J 6 bases; bases outside gene matches: 7. The CDR3 loop reads CASSQSGGAVNEQFF. DNA of the CDR3: TGCGCCAGCAGCCAGAGCGGGGGGGCGGTCAATGAGCAGTTCTTC.

This clonotype has a single count. The chain recombines TRBV6-5 with TRBJ1-6; TRBD1 agrees at 7 bases. CDR1 and CDR2 (germline): MNHEY, SVGAGI. This CDR3 is 13 amino acids long. With V trimmed by 10 bases and J by 4 bases, 4 bases remained unmatched. The CDR3 loop is CATLGQYNSPLHF. The CDR3 region has the DNA TGTGCCACCCTGGGACAGTATAATTCACCCCTCCACTTT.

The sample holds one count of this clonotype. This chain joins TRBV3-1 and TRBJ1-2; no reliable D call. V dropped 7 bases and J dropped 2 bases, with 17 bases sitting between them. CDR1 is LGHDT and CDR2 is YNNKEL in the germline V gene (reference sequence). There are 15 residues in the CDR3. CDR3: CASNVSDGGNYGYTF. The CDR3 DNA reads as TGTGCCAGCAACGTTTCGGACGGCGGGAACTATGGCTACACCTTC.

The V gene is TRBV5-1, the J gene TRBJ1-2, with 7 bases that match TRBD1. The CDR3 runs to 14 residues. CDR1 is SGHRS and CDR2 is YFSETQ in the germline V gene. V gave up 4 bases and J gave up 3 bases; unmatched junction bases: 6. CDR3 DNA sequence: TGCGCCAGCAGCCATGGACAGGCCGACTATGGCTACACCTTC. It codes for CASSHGQADYGYTF.

This clonotype turned up a few times. This chain links TRBV28 with TRBJ1-2; D remains ambiguous. Trimming took off 6 bases at V and 4 bases at J, with 12 bases between the two ends. Germline CDR1 reads MDHEN; CDR2 reads SYDVKM. CDR3 size: 13 residues. Here the CDR3 reads CASSRPQAYGYTF. CDR3 sequence (DNA): TGTGCCAGCAGCCGTCCTCAGGCCTATGGCTACACCTTC.

At least ten counts were recorded for this clonotype. The V and J genes are TRBV12-3 or TRBV12-4 and TRBJ2-1; D possibly matches TRBD1 or TRBD2 (5 bases each). The CDR3 extends over 15 amino acids. V gave up 1 base and J gave up 9 bases, with 16 bases separating them. CDR3 protein: CASSLGDGGFSEQFF. The CDR3 DNA is TGTGCCAGCAGTTTAGGGGACGGTGGTTTCAGTGAGCAGTTCTTC.

The chain couples TRBV12-3 or TRBV12-4 to TRBJ2-1; either TRBD1 or TRBD2 may supply D (5 bases each). Trimming shortened V by 7 bases and J by 0 bases, and 19 bases separated the two germline ends. The CDR3 consists of 17 residues. CDR3: CASTKSGTLNSYNEQFF. The CDR3, as DNA: TGTGCCAGCACCAAGTCCGGGACCCTCAACTCCTACAATGAGCAGTTCTTC.

The chain joins TRBV10-3 to TRBJ2-1, with D possibly being TRBD2 (7 bases). The CDR3 runs to 15 residues. V lost 0 bases to trimming and J lost 8 bases, with 14 bases between them. The germline V gene encodes CDR1 ENHRY and CDR2 SYGVKD. Here the CDR3 DNA reads TGTGCCATCAGTGAGTCCCGGGGGGCGGGGGATGAGCAGTTCTTC. This translates into CAISESRGAGDEQFF.

This chain links TRBV6-4 with TRBJ1-3; D unresolved. Germline V gives CDR1 MRHNA, CDR2 SNTAGT. The CDR3 has 16 amino acids. Trimming stripped 3 bases from V and 0 bases from J, with 12 bases between. The CDR3 bases are TGTGCCAGCAGTGAGAAGGGCTGGGGCTCTGGAAACACCATATATTTT. The encoded protein is CASSEKGWGSGNTIYF.

This clonotype has more than one count but fewer than ten. The rearrangement links TRBV4-1 to TRBJ2-1; maybe TRBD2 (6 bases). The V end was cut by 2 bases, the J end by 5 bases, with 22 bases between. Germline values: CDR1 MGHRA, CDR2 YSYEKL. The CDR3 consists of 18 residues. This chain's CDR3 is CASSQRAHTRGINNEQFF. The DNA for the CDR3 is TGCGCCAGCAGCCAACGGGCACACACACGGGGGATCAACAATGAGCAGTTCTTC.

This clonotype has ten or more counts. The chain has TRBV3-1 and TRBJ2-1; 7 positions match TRBD1. There are 13 residues in the CDR3. J lost 4 bases, V lost 6 bases, and 3 bases had no gene match. From germline, CDR1 is LGHDT and CDR2 YNNKEL (reference sequence). The CDR3 coding sequence is TGTGCCAGCAGTCCGGACAGGTACAATGAGCAGTTCTTC. This translates into CASSPDRYNEQFF.